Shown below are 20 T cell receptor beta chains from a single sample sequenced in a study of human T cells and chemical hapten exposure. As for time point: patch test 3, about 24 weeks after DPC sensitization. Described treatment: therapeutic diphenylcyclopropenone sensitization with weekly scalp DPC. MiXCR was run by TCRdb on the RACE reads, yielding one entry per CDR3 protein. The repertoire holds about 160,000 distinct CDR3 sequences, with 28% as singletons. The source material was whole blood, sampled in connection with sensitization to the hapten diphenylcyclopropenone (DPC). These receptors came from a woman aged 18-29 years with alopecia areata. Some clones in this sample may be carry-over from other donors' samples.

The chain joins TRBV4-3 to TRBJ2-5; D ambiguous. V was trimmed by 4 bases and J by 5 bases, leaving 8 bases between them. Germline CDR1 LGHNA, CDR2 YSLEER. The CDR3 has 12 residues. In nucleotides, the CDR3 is TGCGCCAGCAGCCCTCGGGCGGAGACCCAGTACTTC. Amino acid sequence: CASSPRAETQYF.

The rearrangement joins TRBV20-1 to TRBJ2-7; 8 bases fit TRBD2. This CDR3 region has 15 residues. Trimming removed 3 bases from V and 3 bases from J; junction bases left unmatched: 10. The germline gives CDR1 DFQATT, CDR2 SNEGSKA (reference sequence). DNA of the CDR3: TGCAGTGCTAGGGACTCGGGGGGGGCCTACTACGAGCAGTACTTC. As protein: CSARDSGGAYYEQYF.

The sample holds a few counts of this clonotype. CDR3 bases: TGTGCCAGCAGCCTAGGAGCCCAGCCCTATGGCTACACCTTC. Translating gives CASSLGAQPYGYTF. The J gene is TRBJ1-2, the V gene TRBV7-2; no reliable D call. Trimming removed 5 bases from V and 4 bases from J, with 14 bases in between. The length of the CDR3 is 14 residues. Germline V gives CDR1 SGHTA, CDR2 FQGNSA.

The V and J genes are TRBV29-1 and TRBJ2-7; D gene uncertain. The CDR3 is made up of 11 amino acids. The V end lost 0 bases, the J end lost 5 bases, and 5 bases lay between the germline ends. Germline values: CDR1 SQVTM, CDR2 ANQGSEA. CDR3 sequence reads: CSVEDIHEQYF. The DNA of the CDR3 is TGCAGCGTTGAAGACATCCACGAGCAGTACTTC.

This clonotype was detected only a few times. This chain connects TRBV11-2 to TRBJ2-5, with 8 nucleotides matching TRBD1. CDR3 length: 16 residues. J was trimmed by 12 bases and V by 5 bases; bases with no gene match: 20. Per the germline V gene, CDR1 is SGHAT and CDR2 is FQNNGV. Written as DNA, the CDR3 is TGTGCCAGCAGCCCCGTCTACTCCGGGACAGGTTTAGTTGAGTACTTC. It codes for CASSPVYSGTGLVEYF.

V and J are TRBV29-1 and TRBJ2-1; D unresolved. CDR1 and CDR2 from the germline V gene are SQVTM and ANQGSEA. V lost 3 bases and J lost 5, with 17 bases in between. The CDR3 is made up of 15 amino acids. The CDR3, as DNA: TGCAGCGTTGATCCGGCCCTCACCCCTAACAATGAGCAGTTCTTC. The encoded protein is CSVDPALTPNNEQFF.

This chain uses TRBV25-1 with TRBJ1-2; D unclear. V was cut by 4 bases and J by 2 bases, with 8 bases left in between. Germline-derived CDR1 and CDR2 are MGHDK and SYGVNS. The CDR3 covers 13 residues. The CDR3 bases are TGTGCCAGCAGTGTAGGGCCCAACTATGGCTACACCTTC. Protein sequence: CASSVGPNYGYTF.

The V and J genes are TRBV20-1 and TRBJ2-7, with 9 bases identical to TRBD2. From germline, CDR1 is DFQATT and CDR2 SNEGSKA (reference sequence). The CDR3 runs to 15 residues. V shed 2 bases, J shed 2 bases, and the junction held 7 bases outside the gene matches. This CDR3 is CSARPSGLATYEQYF. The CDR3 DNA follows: TGCAGTGCTAGACCATCGGGACTAGCCACCTACGAGCAGTACTTC.

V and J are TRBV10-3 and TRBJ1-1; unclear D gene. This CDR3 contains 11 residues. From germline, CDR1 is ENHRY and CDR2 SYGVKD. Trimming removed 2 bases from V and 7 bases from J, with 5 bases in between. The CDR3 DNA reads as TGTGCCATCAGTGAGCACGGTGAAGCTTTCTTT. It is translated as CAISEHGEAFF.

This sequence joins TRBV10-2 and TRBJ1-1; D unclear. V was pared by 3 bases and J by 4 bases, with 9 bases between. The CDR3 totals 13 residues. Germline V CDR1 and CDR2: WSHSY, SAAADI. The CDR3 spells CASSEFPGTEAFF. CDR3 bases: TGCGCCAGCAGTGAATTTCCGGGCACTGAAGCTTTCTTT.

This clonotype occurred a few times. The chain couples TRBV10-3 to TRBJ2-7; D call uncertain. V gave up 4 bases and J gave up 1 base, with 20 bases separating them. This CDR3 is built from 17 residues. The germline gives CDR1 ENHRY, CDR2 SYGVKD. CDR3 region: CAISVPPLPDGSYEQYF. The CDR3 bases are TGTGCCATCAGTGTCCCTCCCCTTCCGGACGGATCCTACGAGCAGTACTTC.

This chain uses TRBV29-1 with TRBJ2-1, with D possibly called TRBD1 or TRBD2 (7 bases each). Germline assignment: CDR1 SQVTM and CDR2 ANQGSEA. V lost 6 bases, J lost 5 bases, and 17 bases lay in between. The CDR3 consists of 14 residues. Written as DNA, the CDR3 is TGCAGCGTCGATAAGCGGGACAGCCACAATGAGCAGTTCTTC. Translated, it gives CSVDKRDSHNEQFF.

The CDR3 DNA sequence: TGCAGTGCGAGACAGGGAGTTTACAATGAGCAGTTCTTC. Translation gives CSARQGVYNEQFF. V and J are TRBV20-1 and TRBJ2-1, with 7 bases aligning to TRBD1. The junction had 6 bases not matched to a gene; V was cut back by 6 bases and J by 4 bases. Looked up from germline, CDR1 is DFQATT and CDR2 is SNEGSKA (reference sequence). CDR3 length: 13 residues.

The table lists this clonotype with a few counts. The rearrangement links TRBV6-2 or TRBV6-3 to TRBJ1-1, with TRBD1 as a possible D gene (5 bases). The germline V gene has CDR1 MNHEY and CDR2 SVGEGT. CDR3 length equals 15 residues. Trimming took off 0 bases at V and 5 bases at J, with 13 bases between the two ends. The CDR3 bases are TGTGCCAGCAGTTACTCGATCGCAGGGCCTACTGAAGCTTTCTTT. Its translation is CASSYSIAGPTEAFF.

This CDR3 is CASRTLDEQFF. DNA of the CDR3: TGTGCCAGCAGGACCCTCGATGAGCAGTTCTTC. V and J are TRBV12-3 or TRBV12-4 and TRBJ2-1; D is unresolved. The V and J ends lost 6 bases and 8 bases respectively, with 8 bases between them. The CDR3 covers 11 residues.

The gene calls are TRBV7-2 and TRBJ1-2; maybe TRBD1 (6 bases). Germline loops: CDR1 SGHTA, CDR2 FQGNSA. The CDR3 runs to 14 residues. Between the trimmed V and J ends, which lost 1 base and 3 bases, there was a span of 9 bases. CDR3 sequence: CASSLDGQYYGYTF. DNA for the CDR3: TGTGCCAGCAGCTTAGATGGACAGTACTATGGCTACACCTTC.

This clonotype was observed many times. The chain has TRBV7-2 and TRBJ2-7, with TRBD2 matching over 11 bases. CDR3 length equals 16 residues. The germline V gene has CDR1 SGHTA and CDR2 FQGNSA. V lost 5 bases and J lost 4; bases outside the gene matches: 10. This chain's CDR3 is CASSAYTSGRTYEQYF. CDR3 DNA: TGTGCCAGCAGCGCCTATACTAGCGGGAGAACGTACGAGCAGTACTTC.

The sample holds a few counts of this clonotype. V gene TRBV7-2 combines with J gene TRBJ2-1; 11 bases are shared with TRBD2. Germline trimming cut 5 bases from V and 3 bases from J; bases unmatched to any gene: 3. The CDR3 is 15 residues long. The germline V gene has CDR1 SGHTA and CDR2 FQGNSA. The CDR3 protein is CASSLGLAVYNEQFF. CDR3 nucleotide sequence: TGTGCCAGCAGCCTGGGACTAGCGGTCTACAATGAGCAGTTCTTC.

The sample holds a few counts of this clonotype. CDR3 in amino acids: CASSQISGSGSKNIQYF. CDR3 coding DNA: TGCGCCAGCAGCCAGATTAGCGGGAGTGGGTCCAAAAACATTCAGTACTTC. The chain uses TRBV4-3 and TRBJ2-4, with 9 nucleotides matching TRBD2. Looked up from germline, CDR1 is LGHNA and CDR2 is YSLEER. With 3 bases clipped from V and 2 bases from J, the junction kept 8 bases outside the gene matches. CDR3 length: 17 amino acids.

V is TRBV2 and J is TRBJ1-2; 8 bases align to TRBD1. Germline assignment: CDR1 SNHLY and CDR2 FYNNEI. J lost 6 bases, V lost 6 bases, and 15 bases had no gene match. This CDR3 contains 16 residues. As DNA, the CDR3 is TGTGCCAGCAGCTTCGAACTACAGGGGGTTGGGGATGGCTACACCTTC. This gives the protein CASSFELQGVGDGYTF.